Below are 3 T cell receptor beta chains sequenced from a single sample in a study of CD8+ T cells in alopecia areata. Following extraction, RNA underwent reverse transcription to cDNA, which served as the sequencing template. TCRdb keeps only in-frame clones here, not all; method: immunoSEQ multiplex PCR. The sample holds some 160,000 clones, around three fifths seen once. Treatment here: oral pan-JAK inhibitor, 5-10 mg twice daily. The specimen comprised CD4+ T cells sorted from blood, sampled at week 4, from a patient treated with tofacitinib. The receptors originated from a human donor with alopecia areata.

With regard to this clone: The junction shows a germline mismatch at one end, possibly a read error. In DNA, the CDR3 is TGTGCTAGCAGCTTACTTGCAGGGGCCTTTTCTTGGCAGCCCCAGCATTTT. Its protein product is CASSLLAGAFSWQPQHF. This chain uses TRBV7-7 with TRBJ1-5, with TRBD1 as a possible D gene (6 bases). The CDR3 runs 17 residues. The V gene's germline CDR1 is SSHAT and CDR2 FNYEAQ (reference sequence).

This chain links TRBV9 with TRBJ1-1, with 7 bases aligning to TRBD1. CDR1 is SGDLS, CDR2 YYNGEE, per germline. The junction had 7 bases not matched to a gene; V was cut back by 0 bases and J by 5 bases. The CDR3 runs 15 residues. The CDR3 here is CASSVASRGVTEAFF. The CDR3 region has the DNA TGTGCCAGCAGCGTAGCTTCCAGGGGGGTGACTGAAGCTTTCTTT.

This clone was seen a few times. The CDR3 loop reads CASSERRYTDTQYF. CDR3 DNA sequence: TGTGCCAGCAGTGAACGGAGATACACAGATACGCAGTATTTT. V usage is TRBV2 and J usage is TRBJ2-3; D uncertain. This CDR3 contains 14 residues. Germline V gives CDR1 SNHLY, CDR2 FYNNEI. V lost 2 bases and J lost 2, with 8 bases in between.